These T cell receptor beta chains were read from a single sample in a study of Ad26.COV2.S vaccination and SARS-CoV-2 variants. Assay used: immunoSEQ multiplex PCR; TCRdb lists only in-frame clones, some missing. The profile shows 300,000 to 400,000 clones, about 88% of them singletons. This material consisted of peripheral blood, taken in a trial of Ad26.COV2.S vaccine versus placebo. Receptors were obtained from a person aged 18-60 years who received the Ad26.COV2.S COVID-19 vaccine or a placebo. Both conserved end residues are part of each CDR3. The D gene is left open where the match is weak. Clone size is given for some rows only: seen once, a few or many times, or a class if the clone is expanded.

CAISSNTDTQYF,TGTGCCATCAGCAGCAACACAGATACGCAGTATTTT,TRBV10-3,.,.,TRBJ2-3
CASSGQGVSETQYF,TGTGCCAGCAGCGGACAGGGGGTTTCTGAGACCCAGTACTTC,TRBV7-2,TRBD1,.,TRBJ2-5
CSVKKGTNQPQHF,TGCAGCGTTAAAAAGGGGACGAATCAGCCCCAGCATTTT,TRBV29-1,.,.,TRBJ1-5
CASRPIGREDGYTF,TGTGCCAGCAGACCCATTGGCAGGGAGGATGGCTACACCTTC,TRBV5-4,.,.,TRBJ1-2
CASSQDRGAYYNEQFF,TGCGCCAGCAGCCAAGATCGAGGGGCTTACTACAATGAGCAGTTCTTC,TRBV4-3,.,.,TRBJ2-1
CASSLARGPSPENNEQFF,TGTGCCAGCAGCTTAGCGAGGGGGCCGTCCCCCGAGAACAATGAGCAGTTCTTC,TRBV7-2,TRBD1,.,TRBJ2-1
CASSTDKGATQYF,TGTGCCAGCAGTACCGACAAAGGGGCGACCCAGTACTTC,TRBV12-3/TRBV12-4,.,.,TRBJ2-5
CASSKGNPYEQYF,TGTGCCAGCAGTAAGGGGAACCCCTACGAGCAGTACTTC,TRBV27,.,.,TRBJ2-7
CASSQRGNEKLFF,TGTGCCAGCAGCCAAAGGGGCAATGAAAAACTGTTTTTT,TRBV3-1/TRBV3-2,.,once,TRBJ1-4
CASSPPQAEGVNGYTF,TGTGCCAGCAGCCCCCCCCAGGCGGAAGGGGTCAATGGCTACACCTTC,TRBV6-6,.,.,TRBJ1-2
CSGDFSSTGETQYF,TGCAGCGGTGATTTTAGCTCCACTGGGGAGACCCAGTACTTC,TRBV29-1,.,.,TRBJ2-5
CASSQQTGVDLNQRPQHF,TGCGCCAGCAGCCAGCAGACAGGTGTCGACCTCAATCAGAGGCCCCAGCATTTT,TRBV4-1,.,.,TRBJ1-5
CASSQARNIIYEQYF,TGCGCCAGCAGCCAAGCCCGAAATATTATATACGAGCAGTACTTC,TRBV4-3,.,once,TRBJ2-7
CASSSHPGKAFF,TGTGCCAGTAGTTCCCACCCCGGGAAAGCTTTCTTT,TRBV19,.,.,TRBJ1-1
CASSFEGPDGQFF,TGTGCCAGCAGCTTCGAGGGGCCTGATGGGCAGTTCTTC,TRBV7-9,.,.,TRBJ2-1
CASGVQGNYEQYF,TGTGCCAGCGGGGTTCAGGGAAACTACGAGCAGTACTTC,TRBV6-5,.,.,TRBJ2-7
CASSKEASGSGNEQFF,TGTGCCAGCAGCAAAGAGGCTAGCGGGAGTGGCAATGAGCAGTTCTTC,TRBV21-1,.,.,TRBJ2-1
CASSSFTGLAGGKPSYEQYF,TGTGCCAGCAGTTCCTTCACGGGACTAGCGGGAGGAAAGCCCTCCTACGAGCAGTACTTC,TRBV27,TRBD2,few,TRBJ2-7
CASSYRSLAYEQYF,TGTGCCAGCAGTTACCGCTCCCTGGCCTACGAGCAGTACTTC,TRBV6-2/TRBV6-3,.,.,TRBJ2-7
CASSQVAGDHEQYF,TGTGCCAGCAGCCAAGTAGCGGGAGACCACGAGCAGTACTTC,TRBV14,TRBD2,.,TRBJ2-7
CASSQDPRQAVEQYF,TGTGCCAGCAGCCAAGACCCTCGACAGGCGGTCGAGCAGTACTTC,TRBV3-1/TRBV3-2,.,.,TRBJ2-7
CASSQEKPGLYEQYF,TGTGCCAGCAGCCAAGAAAAGCCAGGGCTTTACGAGCAGTACTTC,TRBV3-1/TRBV3-2,.,.,TRBJ2-7
CASSPSGGSHTEAFF,TGTGCCAGCAGCCCCTCGGGAGGGTCTCACACTGAAGCTTTCTTT,TRBV7-6,.,once,TRBJ1-1
CASSPPSGLAGARYSYNEQFF,TGTGCCAGTAGTCCTCCCTCGGGACTAGCGGGAGCAAGATACTCCTACAATGAGCAGTTCTTC,TRBV19,TRBD2,.,TRBJ2-1
CASTPPDRTGVSGPQHF,TGTGCCAGCACCCCACCTGACAGGACAGGGGTAAGTGGGCCCCAGCATTTT,TRBV28,TRBD1,.,TRBJ1-5
CAWAATDTQYF,TGTGCCTGGGCCGCCACAGATACGCAGTATTTT,TRBV30,.,.,TRBJ2-3
CASSQATNEKLFF,TGCGCCAGCAGCCAGGCAACTAATGAAAAACTGTTTTTT,TRBV4-3,.,.,TRBJ1-4
CASSQRRIRTNTEAFF,TGTGCCAGTAGCCAACGACGCATCCGGACAAACACTGAAGCTTTCTTT,TRBV19,.,.,TRBJ1-1
CASSQDRQGDSYNSPLHF,TGCGCCAGCAGCCAAGATCGACAGGGGGACTCCTATAATTCACCCCTCCACTTT,TRBV4-3,TRBD1,.,TRBJ1-6
CASRVGTQANEKLFF,TGTGCCAGTCGAGTGGGGACTCAGGCTAATGAAAAACTGTTTTTT,TRBV6-5,.,.,TRBJ1-4
CASSIGTAHYGYTF,TGTGCCAGCAGCATCGGGACAGCTCACTATGGCTACACCTTC,TRBV5-4,TRBD1,few,TRBJ1-2
CASSLEMSAGAFF,TGTGCCAGCAGCTTAGAAATGTCGGCGGGGGCTTTCTTT,TRBV7-9,.,once,TRBJ1-1
CASRAGRDTEAFF,TGCGCCAGCAGGGCAGGGAGGGACACTGAAGCTTTCTTT,TRBV10-1,.,.,TRBJ1-1
CASSARSNTEAFF,TGTGCCAGTAGTGCCCGTTCGAACACTGAAGCTTTCTTT,TRBV19,.,few,TRBJ1-1
CASSPTVTSGYEQYF,TGTGCCAGCAGCCCGACCGTGACTAGCGGGTACGAGCAGTACTTC,TRBV7-9,TRBD2,few,TRBJ2-7
CASSRGASTDTQYF,TGTGCCAGCAGTCGGGGGGCGAGCACAGATACGCAGTATTTT,TRBV6-2/TRBV6-3,.,once,TRBJ2-3
CASSFRELGGETQYF,TGTGCCAGCAGCTTCCGTGAGCTTGGGGGAGAGACCCAGTACTTC,TRBV5-6,.,.,TRBJ2-5
CASEDANYGYTF,TGTGCCAGCGAGGATGCTAACTATGGCTACACCTTC,TRBV28,.,.,TRBJ1-2
CASSSRALSDEKLFF,TGTGCCAGCAGCTCCCGGGCCCTGTCGGATGAAAAACTGTTTTTT,TRBV7-9,.,.,TRBJ1-4
CAISEGLAVTDTQYF,TGTGCCATCAGTGAGGGGCTAGCAGTCACAGATACGCAGTATTTT,TRBV10-3,.,.,TRBJ2-3